This TCR beta chain is from a study of blood T cells in healthy people across ages. CDR1 MNHNY and CDR2 SVGAGI come from the germline V gene (reference sequence). The CDR3 extends over 15 amino acids. V lost 6 bases and J lost 1, with 15 bases in between. Then a second PCR, running roughly 7 to 11 cycles, was carried out with a sample-barcoded 5' primer and a J-beta primer mix. Each cDNA molecule, via a template-switch adaptor with 12 random nucleotides, was tagged. From the 5' RACE reads, TCRdb called clonotypes with MiXCR, one entry per CDR3 protein. Among hundreds of thousands of distinct CDR3 sequences listed, about 24% were seen once.

The sequenced material came from blood. This chain joins TRBV6-6 and TRBJ1-1; the D is unclear. The sequence came from a man between 65 and 80 years old in good health. CDR3 DNA sequence: TGTGCCAGCAGCCCCGAAGGGCGGAAGAACACTGAAGCTTTCTTT. Its translation: CASSPEGRKNTEAFF.